The rows below give T cell receptor beta chains drawn from one sample of a study of blood T cell repertoires in COVID-19. Libraries were prepared by immunoSEQ multiplex PCR; TCRdb keeps only in-frame clonotypes and omits some of them. The sample lists around 87,000 clones, over 70% seen once, with 9.8% in the top ten. Sequencing used peripheral blood. Every receptor here comes from an elderly woman with acute or convalescent COVID-19. The conserved cysteine and the conserved F or W are not part of the CDR3 here. The order of the fields is V gene, J gene, CDR3 protein.

TRBV7-2	TRBJ1-1	ASRGQLNTEAF
TRBV11-2	TRBJ2-1	ASSLVAGGAVYNEQF
TRBV10-2	TRBJ1-1	ASRDTTGMNTEAF
TRBV11-1	TRBJ2-7	ASSPDRGEQY
TRBV30	TRBJ2-7	AWSRSSYEQY
TRBV6-2/TRBV6-3	TRBJ2-7	ASSLSVYEQY
TRBV30	TRBJ1-2	AWSSGGNYGYT
TRBV7-2	TRBJ2-2	ASSLTGELF
TRBV7-2	TRBJ2-3	ASSLGVRTRGMNTQY
TRBV28	TRBJ2-5	ASSPGTPQETQY
TRBV6-5	TRBJ2-5	ASLVAPQETQY
TRBV15	TRBJ2-7	ATSRPPAGTYEQY
TRBV19	TRBJ1-1	ASRISTGAAF
TRBV6-5	TRBJ2-5	ASSPRTGGRETQY
TRBV5-1	TRBJ1-2	ATRTGGDLANYGYT
TRBV27	TRBJ2-7	ASSFRGYEQY
TRBV27	TRBJ1-2	ASRSPVDRGILGYT
TRBV28	TRBJ1-4	ASRLDSQGREKLF
TRBV5-1	TRBJ1-2	ASSVQGPAYGYT
TRBV19	TRBJ2-7	ASSIGTGISEQY
TRBV7-9	TRBJ2-7	ASSTPQGIPFSYEQY
TRBV7-2	TRBJ2-5	ASSLATGAQETQY
TRBV18	TRBJ2-7	ASSPAGVEQY
TRBV6-5	TRBJ2-7	ASSYSYQRGNYEQY
TRBV29-1	TRBJ1-5	SAGSGDQPQH
TRBV30	TRBJ1-2	AWSVRGTGAIPRYGYT
TRBV7-2	TRBJ1-4	ASSESGTVNEKLF
TRBV3-1/TRBV3-2	TRBJ1-2	ASSHRGGYT
TRBV30	TRBJ2-4	AWSGNRGLAIQY
TRBV19	TRBJ1-2	ASSPDRNYGYT
TRBV7-2	TRBJ1-3	ASRLGGPLEAGNTIY
TRBV5-8	TRBJ2-1	ASSLNSGRGEQF
TRBV7-9	TRBJ1-5	ASSFGGGQPQH
TRBV11-2	TRBJ2-3	ASRRGAGGRVDTQY
TRBV9	TRBJ2-7	ASSVATQGGEQY
TRBV28	TRBJ2-2	ASSPGQLNTGELF
TRBV7-9	TRBJ1-4	ASRRDRFGDEKLF
TRBV7-3	TRBJ2-1	ASSLTGLAGGPNEQF
TRBV7-8	TRBJ2-7	ASSSHIAGPYEQY
TRBV5-1	TRBJ2-5	ASSLLLAGGEETQY
TRBV12-3/TRBV12-4	TRBJ2-5	ASRTTGEETQY
TRBV5-1	TRBJ1-1	ASSLGGMNTEAF
TRBV6-5	TRBJ1-6	ASSSRRGHNSPLH
TRBV5-4	TRBJ2-2	ASSLRSGGARTGELF
TRBV18	TRBJ2-3	ASSPQTGGDTQY
TRBV11-3	TRBJ1-1	ASSLDSTDTEAF
TRBV5-8	TRBJ2-2	ASSFTVVNTGELF
TRBV6-4	TRBJ2-7	ARALVRNSYEQY
TRBV7-6	TRBJ2-7	ASSSSPGQGTYEQY
TRBV6-1	TRBJ1-1	ASSDWTREAF
TRBV14	TRBJ1-3	ASSQRTGGEGNTIY
TRBV7-2	TRBJ2-5	ASSLVGSGSQETQY
TRBV28	TRBJ1-2	ASSPGGQLNYGYT
TRBV6-5	TRBJ1-2	AAAAFGTGYGYT
TRBV5-6	TRBJ1-5	ASSPGQALQPQH